These T cell receptor beta chains were read from a single sample in a study of CD8+ T cells in alopecia areata. Assay: immunoSEQ multiplex PCR; the TCRdb copy retains only in-frame clones and omits some. The table includes 150,000 to 200,000 clones, roughly 60% detected once. Sequenced here: CD4+ T cells sorted from blood, sampled at week 24, from a patient treated with tofacitinib. The receptors were sampled from a human donor with alopecia areata. CDR3s include the opening cysteine and the closing phenylalanine or tryptophan. The D gene is left open where the match is weak. The size entry is marked missing in some rows and otherwise reads once, few, many or a size class.

V	J	size	D	DNA	CDR3
TRBV29-1	TRBJ2-1	-	-	TGCAGCGTTGAAGGACAGAGCTCCTACAATGAGCAGTTCTTC	CSVEGQSSYNEQFF
TRBV7-2	TRBJ2-5	-	-	TGTGCCAGCAGCTTATGGCGGCAGCAAGAGACCCAGTACTTC	CASSLWRQQETQYF
TRBV14	TRBJ1-2	-	-	TGTGCCAGCAGTCGCTCCCTCGGGGATGGCTACACCTTC	CASSRSLGDGYTF
TRBV25-1	TRBJ1-2	-	-	TGTGCCAGCAGTGATCCAACCCTCCAGGGGAACTATGGCTACACCTTC	CASSDPTLQGNYGYTF
TRBV30	TRBJ1-5	-	-	TGTGCCTGGAACAGAGATAGCAATCAGCCCCAGCATTTT	CAWNRDSNQPQHF
TRBV29-1	TRBJ1-1	once	-	TGCAGCGTTGAAGATGGTACGGTGAACACTGAAGCTTTCTTT	CSVEDGTVNTEAFF
TRBV7-8	TRBJ1-5	-	-	TGTGCCAGCAGCTTAGATCGAGTGGGATACAATCAGCCCCAGCATTTT	CASSLDRVGYNQPQHF
TRBV29-1	TRBJ2-1	-	-	TGCAGCGTTGATAGGTCCCCAGGCAATGAGCAGTTCTTC	CSVDRSPGNEQFF
TRBV18	TRBJ2-4	-	TRBD1	TGTGCCAGCTCACCCACGGACAGGCCAAACATTCAGTACTTC	CASSPTDRPNIQYF
TRBV5-1	TRBJ2-3	-	-	TGCGCCAGCAGCTTGGCCAGGGTCGAAGATACGCAGTATTTT	CASSLARVEDTQYF
TRBV29-1	TRBJ1-2	-	TRBD1	TGCAGCGTTGAAGGGCCTTACAGGGGGCACCGGTATGGCTACACCTTC	CSVEGPYRGHRYGYTF
TRBV2	TRBJ2-1	few	-	TGTGCCAGCAACCTCCTGAGTAGCGTGGAGCAGTTCTTC	CASNLLSSVEQFF
TRBV5-1	TRBJ2-1	few	TRBD2	TGCGCCAGCAGCTTGCGTCTAGCGGGGGGGCAGGAGCAGTTCTTC	CASSLRLAGGQEQFF
TRBV30	TRBJ2-5	few	-	TGTGCCTGGAGTGTAGCCCGAAAAGAGACCCAGTACTTC	CAWSVARKETQYF
TRBV7-2	TRBJ2-7	-	-	TGTGCCAGCAGCCCGGGTCTGTCAATCTCCTACGAGCAGTACTTC	CASSPGLSISYEQYF
TRBV29-1	TRBJ2-1	many	-	TGCAGCGTTGAAAATTCCCAGGGTTTCAGTGAGCAGTTCTTC	CSVENSQGFSEQFF
TRBV7-6	TRBJ2-7	-	-	TGTGCCAGCAGCTTAATCGCAGACGAGCAGTACTTC	CASSLIADEQYF
TRBV7-3	TRBJ2-6	-	-	TGTGCCAGCAGCAGCAGGGCCTCTGGGGCCAACGTCCTGACTTTC	CASSSRASGANVLTF
TRBV7-9	TRBJ2-2	few	-	TGTGCCAGCAGCTTAGAATCCGGGGAGCTGTTTTTT	CASSLESGELFF
TRBV4-3	TRBJ1-1	-	-	TGCGCCAGCAGCCAAGATCGAAAAGTGAACACTGAAGCTTTCTTT	CASSQDRKVNTEAFF
TRBV4-3	TRBJ1-1	-	-	TGCGCCAGCAGCCAAGAAAGGACTTACACTGAAGCTTTCTTT	CASSQERTYTEAFF
TRBV7-3	TRBJ1-1	once	-	TGTGCCAGCAGTTCTCCTCCCGGAGGCGCTTTCTTT	CASSSPPGGAFF
TRBV7-9	TRBJ2-3	once	-	TGTGCCAGCAGCTTTAACGTCCCTTGGGATACTAGCACAGATACGCAGTATTTT	CASSFNVPWDTSTDTQYF
TRBV11-2	TRBJ2-7	once	-	TGTGCCAGCAGCTTTAGTCCGACCTACGAGCAGTACTTC	CASSFSPTYEQYF
TRBV10-3	TRBJ1-1	-	-	TGTGCCATTAAGAAGGGGACACCGAACACTGAAGCTTTCTTT	CAIKKGTPNTEAFF
TRBV9	TRBJ1-5	-	-	TGTGCCAGCAGCGTAGATGGAGAGCGCAATCAGCCCCAGCATTTT	CASSVDGERNQPQHF
TRBV2	TRBJ1-2	-	TRBD1	TGTGCCAGCAAGAGGGTGGACAGGGCCTATGGCTACACCTTC	CASKRVDRAYGYTF
TRBV10-3	TRBJ2-5	few	TRBD2	TGTGCCATCAGTGATATTAGCGGGGGAGAGACCCAGTACTTC	CAISDISGGETQYF
TRBV13	TRBJ1-6	-	-	TGTGCCAGCAGCTTGAGGCCACTACTTAATTCACCCCTCCACTTT	CASSLRPLLNSPLHF
TRBV15	TRBJ2-7	-	-	TGTGCCACCAGCAGGAGGGACTCCTCCTACGAGCAGTACTTC	CATSRRDSSYEQYF
TRBV14	TRBJ2-5	-	-	TGTGCCAGCAGCCGTGACTACAGTTCAGTGACCCAGTACTTC	CASSRDYSSVTQYF
TRBV9	TRBJ2-3	once	TRBD2	TGTGCCGGCAGCGTAGGGAGCGGGGGAAGCACAGATACGCAGTATTTT	CAGSVGSGGSTDTQYF
TRBV27	TRBJ1-5	-	-	TGTGCCAGCAGTTTATCCTTCCCGGGGGGCGCCCCTCAGCCCCAGCATTTT	CASSLSFPGGAPQPQHF
TRBV27	TRBJ2-1	-	TRBD1	TGTGCCAGCAGCCCCATTTTAGGTCGGGACAGGCAGTTCTTC	CASSPILGRDRQFF
TRBV6-6	TRBJ2-1	-	-	TGTGCCACCCTACTTTCCGATGAGCAGTTCTTC	CATLLSDEQFF
TRBV29-1	TRBJ1-1	few	-	TGCAGCGCCGCTGCGCAGGACATGAACACTGAAGCTTTCTTT	CSAAAQDMNTEAFF
TRBV15	TRBJ2-3	-	-	TGTGCCACCAGCAGAGGAGGGACAGATACGCAGTATTTT	CATSRGGTDTQYF
TRBV10-3	TRBJ2-1	-	TRBD1	TGTGCCATCAGTGGGGGTTGGACAGGTGAATCCCTCCTAAACAATGAGCAGTTCTTC	CAISGGWTGESLLNNEQFF
TRBV30	TRBJ2-7	-	-	TGTGCCTGGAGTTTCAGTCTTAGTAGCGTCGAGCAGTACTTC	CAWSFSLSSVEQYF
TRBV6-1	TRBJ2-4	-	-	TGTGCCAGCAGTGAAGCGACGGACAGCTTAGCCAAAAACATTCAGTACTTC	CASSEATDSLAKNIQYF